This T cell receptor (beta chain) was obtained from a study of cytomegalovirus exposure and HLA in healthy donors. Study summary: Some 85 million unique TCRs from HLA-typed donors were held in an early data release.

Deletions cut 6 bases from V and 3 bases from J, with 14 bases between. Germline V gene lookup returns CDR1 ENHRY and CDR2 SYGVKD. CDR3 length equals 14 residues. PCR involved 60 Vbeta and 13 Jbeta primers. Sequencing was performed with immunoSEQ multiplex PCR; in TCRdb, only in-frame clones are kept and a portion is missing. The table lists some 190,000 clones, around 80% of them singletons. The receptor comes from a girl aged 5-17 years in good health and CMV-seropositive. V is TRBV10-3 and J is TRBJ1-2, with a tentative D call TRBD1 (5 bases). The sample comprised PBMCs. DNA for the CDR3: TGTGCCATCAGGGCGGGGGGAGGACACTATGGCTACACCTTC. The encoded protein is CAIRAGGGHYGYTF.